The clone carrying this T cell receptor (beta chain) has only a few counts. Authors' analysis steps: Estimated nucleated cell counts came from reference gene primer amplification. The method was immunoSEQ multiplex PCR; TCRdb's version includes in-frame clones alone and lacks a portion of them. V, J and clone size reflect that table, while D and trimming were determined from the DNA. This table has tens of thousands of clones, over 70% appearing once. This record comes from a study of blood T cell repertoires in COVID-19. Study summary: COVID-19 samples collected from the United States, Italy and Spain covered acute and convalescent phases. PBMCs, B-cell-depleted T cells, or T cells provided the cDNA or gDNA that made up the material.

Germline CDR1 reads SNHLY; CDR2 reads FYNNEI. The CDR3 consists of 14 residues. V was shortened by 4 bases and J by 6 bases, with 13 bases between the two germline ends. Sequenced sample: peripheral blood. This sequence joins TRBV2 and TRBJ1-5, with D tentatively TRBD1 (6 bases). This TCR derives from a man aged 80 or over with active or convalescent COVID-19. The chain's CDR3 is CASSVAGAGQPQHF. As DNA, the CDR3 is TGTGCCAGCAGTGTTGCGGGGGCCGGTCAGCCCCAGCATTTT.